This section outlines one T cell receptor (beta chain) sequence together with its context. The antigen remains undetermined. The naive gate required viable CD3+CD4+ or CD3+CD8+ cells with CCR7+CD45RA+CD45RO-CD95-CD27+CD28+ phenotype. This related bone marrow graft donor gave peripheral blood on the day of marrow donation. Profiling relied on immunoSEQ multiplex PCR, and the TCRdb table lists in-frame clones only, not all of them. The sample holds about 20,000 clones; 95% to 98% are singletons and the top ten take roughly 0.15%. The sample originates from a study of T cells after posttransplantation cyclophosphamide. Notes on the study in general: Recipient CMV seropositivity and CMV reactivation strongly tracked TRB clonality. Donor-recipient repertoire similarity was low at 1-2 months, rising over year one.

This CDR3 comprises 15 residues. Germline V lookup: CDR1 KGHSH, CDR2 LQKENI. V lost 6 bases and J 0 bases, leaving 12 bases between the germline ends. The rearrangement joins TRBV18 to TRBJ1-5; D perhaps matches TRBD1 (5 bases). This clonotype was obtained from a man aged 35-49 years in good health, CMV-negative, and a related stem cell transplant donor. Source material: naive CD4+ T cells sorted from PBMCs. The CDR3 DNA sequence: TGTGCCAGCTCGCCGACAGCAAATAGCAATCAGCCCCAGCATTTT. This gives the protein CASSPTANSNQPQHF.